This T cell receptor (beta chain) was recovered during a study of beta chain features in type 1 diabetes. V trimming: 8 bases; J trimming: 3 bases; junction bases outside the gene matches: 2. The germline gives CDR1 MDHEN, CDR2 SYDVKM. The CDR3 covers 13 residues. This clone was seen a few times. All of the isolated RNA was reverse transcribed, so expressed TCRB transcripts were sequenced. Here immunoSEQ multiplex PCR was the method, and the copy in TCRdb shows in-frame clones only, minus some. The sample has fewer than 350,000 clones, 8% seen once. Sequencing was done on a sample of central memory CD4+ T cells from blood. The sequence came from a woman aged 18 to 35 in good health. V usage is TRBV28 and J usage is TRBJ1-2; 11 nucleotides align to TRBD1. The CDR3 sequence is CASGTGGHYGYTF. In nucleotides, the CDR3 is TGTGCCAGCGGGACAGGGGGGCACTATGGCTACACCTTC.